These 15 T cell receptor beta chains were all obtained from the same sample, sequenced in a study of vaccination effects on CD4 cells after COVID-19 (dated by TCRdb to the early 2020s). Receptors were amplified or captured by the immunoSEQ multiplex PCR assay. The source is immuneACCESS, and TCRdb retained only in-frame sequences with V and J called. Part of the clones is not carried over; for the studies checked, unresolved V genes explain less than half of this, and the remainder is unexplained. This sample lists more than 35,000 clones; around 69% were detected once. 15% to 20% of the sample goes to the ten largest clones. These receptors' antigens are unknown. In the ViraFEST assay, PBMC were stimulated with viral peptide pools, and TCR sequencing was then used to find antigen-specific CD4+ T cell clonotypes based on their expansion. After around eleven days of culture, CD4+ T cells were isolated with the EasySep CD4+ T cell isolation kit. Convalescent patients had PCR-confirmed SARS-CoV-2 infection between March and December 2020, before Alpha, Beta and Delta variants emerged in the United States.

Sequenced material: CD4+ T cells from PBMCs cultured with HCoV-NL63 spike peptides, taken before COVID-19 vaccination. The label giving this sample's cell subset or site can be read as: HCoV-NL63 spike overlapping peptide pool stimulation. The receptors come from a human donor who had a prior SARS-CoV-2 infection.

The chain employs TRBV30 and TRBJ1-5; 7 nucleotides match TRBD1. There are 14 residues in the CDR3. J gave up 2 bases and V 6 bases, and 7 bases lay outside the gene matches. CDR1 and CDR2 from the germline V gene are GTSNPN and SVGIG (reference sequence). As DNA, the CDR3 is TGTGCCTGCACCAGGGGGTCGGGCAATCAGCCCCAGCATTTT. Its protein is CACTRGSGNQPQHF.

The CDR3 region is CASSLSGEYYGYTF. The CDR3 nucleotides read TGTGCCAGCAGCCTATCAGGGGAGTACTATGGCTACACCTTC. The gene calls are TRBV7-9 and TRBJ1-2, with D perhaps TRBD1 (6 bases). V gave up 5 bases and J gave up 3 bases, with 13 bases separating them. From germline, CDR1 is SEHNR and CDR2 FQNEAQ (reference sequence). This CDR3 spans 14 amino acids.

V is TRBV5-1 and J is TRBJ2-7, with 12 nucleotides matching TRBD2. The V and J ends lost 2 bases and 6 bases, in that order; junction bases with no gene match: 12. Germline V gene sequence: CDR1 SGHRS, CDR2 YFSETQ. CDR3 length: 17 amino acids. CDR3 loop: CASSLVPTSGSSREQYF. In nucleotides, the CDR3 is TGCGCCAGCAGCTTAGTCCCGACTAGCGGGAGCTCTCGCGAGCAGTACTTC.

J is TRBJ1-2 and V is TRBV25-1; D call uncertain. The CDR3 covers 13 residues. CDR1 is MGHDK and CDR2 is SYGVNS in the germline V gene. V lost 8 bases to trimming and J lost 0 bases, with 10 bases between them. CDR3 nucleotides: TGTGCCAGCGACCCCAAAGCTAACTATGGCTACACCTTC. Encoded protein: CASDPKANYGYTF.

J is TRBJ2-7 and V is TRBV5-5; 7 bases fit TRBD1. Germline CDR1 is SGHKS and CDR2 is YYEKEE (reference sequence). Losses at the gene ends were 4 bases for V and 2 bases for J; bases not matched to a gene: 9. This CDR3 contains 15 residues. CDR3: CASSGAGTATYEQYF. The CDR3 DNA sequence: TGTGCCAGCAGCGGCGCCGGGACAGCGACCTACGAGCAGTACTTC.

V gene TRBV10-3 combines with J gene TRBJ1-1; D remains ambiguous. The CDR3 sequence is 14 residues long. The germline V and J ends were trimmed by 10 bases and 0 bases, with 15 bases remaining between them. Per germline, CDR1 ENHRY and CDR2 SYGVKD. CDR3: CATRPGPVNTEAFF. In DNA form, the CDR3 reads TGTGCCACGCGTCCTGGGCCGGTGAACACTGAAGCTTTCTTT.

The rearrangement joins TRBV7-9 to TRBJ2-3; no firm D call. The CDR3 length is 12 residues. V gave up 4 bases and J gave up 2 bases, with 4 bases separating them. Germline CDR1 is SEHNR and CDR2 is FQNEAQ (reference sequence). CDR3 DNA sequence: TGTGCCAGCAGCTCCTACACAGATACGCAGTATTTT. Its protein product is CASSSYTDTQYF.

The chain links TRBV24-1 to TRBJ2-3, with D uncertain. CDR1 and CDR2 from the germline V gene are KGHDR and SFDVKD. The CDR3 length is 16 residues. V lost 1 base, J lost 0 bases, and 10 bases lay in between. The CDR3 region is CATSDFGLGSTDTQYF. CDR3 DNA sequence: TGTGCCACCAGTGATTTTGGGTTGGGTAGCACAGATACGCAGTATTTT.

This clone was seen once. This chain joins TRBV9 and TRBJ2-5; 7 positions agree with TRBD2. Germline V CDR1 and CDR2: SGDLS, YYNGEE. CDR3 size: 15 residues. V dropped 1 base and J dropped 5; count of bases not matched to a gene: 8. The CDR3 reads CASSVQAGVYETQYF. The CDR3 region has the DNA TGTGCCAGCAGCGTACAGGCGGGGGTATACGAGACCCAGTACTTC.

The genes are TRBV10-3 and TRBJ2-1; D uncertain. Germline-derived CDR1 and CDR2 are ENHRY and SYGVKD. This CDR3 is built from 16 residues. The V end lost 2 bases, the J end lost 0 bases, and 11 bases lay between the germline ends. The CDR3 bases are TGTGCCATCAGTGAGATGACAAAAAGCTCCTACAATGAGCAGTTCTTC. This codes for CAISEMTKSSYNEQFF.

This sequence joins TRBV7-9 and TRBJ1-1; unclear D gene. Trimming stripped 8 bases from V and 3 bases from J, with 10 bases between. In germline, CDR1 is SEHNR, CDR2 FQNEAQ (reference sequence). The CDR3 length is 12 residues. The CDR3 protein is CASSGEYTEAFF. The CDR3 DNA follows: TGTGCCAGCTCGGGTGAATACACTGAAGCTTTCTTT.

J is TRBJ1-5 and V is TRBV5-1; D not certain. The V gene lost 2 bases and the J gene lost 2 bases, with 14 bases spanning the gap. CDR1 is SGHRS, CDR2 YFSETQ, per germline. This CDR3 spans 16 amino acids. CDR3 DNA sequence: TGCGCCAGCAGCTTTACCCAGGACGGACGCAATCAGCCCCAGCATTTT. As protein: CASSFTQDGRNQPQHF.

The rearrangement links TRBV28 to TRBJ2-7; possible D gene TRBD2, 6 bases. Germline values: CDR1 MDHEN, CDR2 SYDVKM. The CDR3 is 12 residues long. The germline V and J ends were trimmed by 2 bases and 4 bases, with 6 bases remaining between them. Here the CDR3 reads CASSLLAYEQYF. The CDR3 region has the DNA TGTGCCAGCAGTTTACTAGCGTACGAGCAGTACTTC.

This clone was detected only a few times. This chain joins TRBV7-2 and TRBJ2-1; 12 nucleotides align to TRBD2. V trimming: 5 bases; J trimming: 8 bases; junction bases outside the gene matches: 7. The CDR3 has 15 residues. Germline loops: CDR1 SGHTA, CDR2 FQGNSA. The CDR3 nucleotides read TGTGCCAGCAGCCCAACTAGCGGGAGGAACTATGAGCAGTTCTTC. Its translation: CASSPTSGRNYEQFF.

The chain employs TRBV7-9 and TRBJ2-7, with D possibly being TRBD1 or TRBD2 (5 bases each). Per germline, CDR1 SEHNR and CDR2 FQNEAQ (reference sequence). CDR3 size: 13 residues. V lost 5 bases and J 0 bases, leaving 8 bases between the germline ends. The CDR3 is CASSPGTSYEQYF. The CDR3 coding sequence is TGTGCCAGCAGCCCCGGGACCTCCTACGAGCAGTACTTC. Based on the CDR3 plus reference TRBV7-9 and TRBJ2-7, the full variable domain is DTGVSQNPRHKITKRGQNVTFRCDPISEHNRLYWYRQTLGQGPEFLTYFQNEAQLEKSRLLSDRFSAERPKGSFSTLEIQRTEQGDSAMYLCASSPGTSYEQYFGPGTRLTVT.